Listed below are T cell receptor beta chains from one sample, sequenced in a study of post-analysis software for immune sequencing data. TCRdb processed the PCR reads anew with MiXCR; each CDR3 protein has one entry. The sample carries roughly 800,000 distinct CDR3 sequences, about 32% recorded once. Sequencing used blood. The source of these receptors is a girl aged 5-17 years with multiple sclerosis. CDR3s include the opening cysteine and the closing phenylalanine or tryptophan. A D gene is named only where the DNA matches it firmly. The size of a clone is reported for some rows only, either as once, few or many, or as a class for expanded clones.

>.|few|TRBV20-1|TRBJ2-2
CSASLNTGELFF
TGCAGTGCTAGTCTGAACACCGGGGAGCTGTTTTTT
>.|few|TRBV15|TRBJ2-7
CATSSSPTKSSYEQYF
TGTGCCACCAGCAGCAGCCCGACAAAAAGCTCCTACGAGCAGTACTTC
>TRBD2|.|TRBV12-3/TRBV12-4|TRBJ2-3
CASSVLGGRAGTQYF
TGTGCCAGCAGCGTCCTTGGGGGGAGGGCGGGTACGCAGTATTTT
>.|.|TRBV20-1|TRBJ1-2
CSARDVRGGYYGYTF
TGCAGTGCTAGAGATGTCCGGGGGGGATACTATGGCTACACCTTC
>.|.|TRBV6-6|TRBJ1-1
CASSYRDPNTEAFF
TGTGCCAGCAGTTACAGGGACCCGAACACTGAAGCTTTCTTT
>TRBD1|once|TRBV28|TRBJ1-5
CASRKKTGIQPQHF
TGTGCCAGCAGGAAAAAGACAGGGATCCAGCCCCAGCATTTT
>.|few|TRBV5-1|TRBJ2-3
CASSDKMRSSTDTQYF
TGCGCCAGCAGCGATAAGATGCGATCTAGCACAGATACGCAGTATTTT
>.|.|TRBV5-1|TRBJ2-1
CASSWGDNEQFF
TGCGCCAGCAGCTGGGGAGACAATGAGCAGTTCTTC
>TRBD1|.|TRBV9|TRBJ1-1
CASSGPQGRMTEAFF
TGTGCCAGCAGCGGACCACAGGGGAGGATGACTGAAGCTTTCTTT
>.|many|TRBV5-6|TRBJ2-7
CASSLVGGGEQYF
TGTGCCAGCAGCTTGGTGGGTGGAGGCGAGCAGTACTTC
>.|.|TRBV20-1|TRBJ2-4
CSASRRWPDENIQYF
TGCAGTGCTAGCCGGCGTTGGCCAGACGAAAACATTCAGTACTTC
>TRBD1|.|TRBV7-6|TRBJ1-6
CASSLAATGRNNSPLHF
TGTGCCAGCAGCTTAGCCGCGACAGGGAGGAACAATTCACCCCTCCACTTT
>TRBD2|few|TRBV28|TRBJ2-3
CASSFLSFREGDTQYF
TGTGCCAGCAGTTTCCTCTCGTTTAGGGAGGGAGATACGCAGTATTTT
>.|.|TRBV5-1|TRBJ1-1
CASSLGGRRLEAFF
TGCGCCAGCAGCTTGGGAGGCCGCCGTCTAGAAGCTTTCTTT
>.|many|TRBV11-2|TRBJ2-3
CASSLGSGHVTDTQYF
TGTGCCAGCAGCTTAGGGTCGGGGCATGTCACAGATACGCAGTATTTT
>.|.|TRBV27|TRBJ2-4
CASSSGVLRYHIQYF
TGTGCCAGCAGTTCAGGGGTCCTCCGTTATCACATTCAGTACTTC
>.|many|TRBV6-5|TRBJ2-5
CASTPGDQETQYF
TGTGCCAGCACCCCAGGGGATCAAGAGACCCAGTACTTC
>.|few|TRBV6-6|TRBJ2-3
CASSPGASDLSDTQYF
TGTGCCAGCAGCCCCGGGGCTAGCGATCTTTCGGATACGCAGTATTTT
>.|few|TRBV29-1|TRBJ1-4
CSASRETNEKLFF
TGCAGCGCCAGCAGGGAAACGAATGAAAAACTGTTTTTT
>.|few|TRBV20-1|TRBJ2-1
CSASGTTSFNEQFF
TGCAGTGCGAGCGGGACAACTTCCTTCAATGAGCAGTTCTTC
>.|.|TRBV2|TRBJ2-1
CASSVAGNYNEQFF
TGTGCCAGCAGTGTGGCGGGAAACTACAATGAGCAGTTCTTC
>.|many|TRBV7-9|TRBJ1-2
CASSLDGYTF
TGTGCCAGCAGCTTAGATGGCTACACCTTC
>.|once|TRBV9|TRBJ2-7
CASSVGRDPAYEQYF
TGTGCCAGCAGCGTAGGGCGGGACCCGGCCTACGAGCAGTACTTC
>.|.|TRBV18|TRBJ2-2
CASSPELGRANTGELFF
TGTGCCAGCTCACCGGAACTTGGACGCGCGAACACCGGGGAGCTGTTTTTT
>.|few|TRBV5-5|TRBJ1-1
CASSLVQLNTEAFF
TGTGCCAGCAGCTTGGTACAGTTGAACACTGAAGCTTTCTTT
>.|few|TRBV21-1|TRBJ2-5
CASRRGSGRAEYCQETQYF
TGTGCCAGCAGACGAGGTAGCGGGAGGGCCGAGTATTGCCAAGAGACCCAGTACTTC
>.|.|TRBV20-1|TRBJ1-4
CSARDQVGDEKLFF
TGCAGTGCTAGAGATCAGGTTGGAGATGAAAAACTGTTTTTT
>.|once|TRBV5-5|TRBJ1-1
CASSLGGVPEAFF
TGTGCCAGCAGCTTGGGAGGGGTACCTGAAGCTTTCTTT
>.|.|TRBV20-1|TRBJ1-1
CSARWQNTEAFF
TGCAGTGCTAGATGGCAGAACACTGAAGCTTTCTTT
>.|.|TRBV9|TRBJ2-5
CASSADPSGGETQYF
TGTGCCAGCAGCGCGGACCCGTCCGGGGGAGAGACCCAGTACTTC
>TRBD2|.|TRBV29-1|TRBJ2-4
CSVASGGRGNIQYF
TGCAGCGTTGCCTCGGGAGGCCGTGGGAACATTCAGTACTTC
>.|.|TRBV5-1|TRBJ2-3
CASSLLEASDTQYF
TGCGCCAGCAGCTTGTTGGAGGCATCAGATACGCAGTATTTT
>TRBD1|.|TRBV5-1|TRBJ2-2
CASSFRTGSGELFF
TGCGCCAGCAGCTTCCGGACAGGGTCCGGGGAGCTGTTTTTT
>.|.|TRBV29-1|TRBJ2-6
CSVGSASAGANVLTF
TGCAGCGTTGGGTCAGCATCGGCTGGGGCCAACGTCCTGACTTTC
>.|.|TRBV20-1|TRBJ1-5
CSASIGGDQPQHF
TGCAGTGCTAGTATAGGGGGGGACCAGCCCCAGCATTTT
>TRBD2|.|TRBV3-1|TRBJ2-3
CASSRGLAVTDTQYF
TGTGCCAGCAGCCGGGGACTAGCGGTCACAGATACGCAGTATTTT
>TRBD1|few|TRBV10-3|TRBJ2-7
CAIRGRDRDREQYF
TGTGCCATCAGGGGCCGGGACAGGGACCGCGAGCAGTACTTC
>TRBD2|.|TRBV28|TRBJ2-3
CASSPGLAGVSDTQYF
TGTGCCAGCAGTCCGGGACTAGCGGGGGTCTCAGATACGCAGTATTTT
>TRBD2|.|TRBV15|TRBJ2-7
CATSRDPVASGISEQYF
TGTGCCACCAGCAGAGATCCGGTGGCTAGCGGGATCAGCGAGCAGTACTTC
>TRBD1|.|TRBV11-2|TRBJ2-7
CASSLEEEGQGAAPTETYEQYF
TGTGCCAGCAGCTTAGAGGAAGAGGGACAGGGGGCGGCGCCCACAGAGACCTACGAGCAGTACTTC
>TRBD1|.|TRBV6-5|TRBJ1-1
CASRQGTEAFF
TGTGCCAGCAGACAGGGGACTGAAGCTTTCTTT
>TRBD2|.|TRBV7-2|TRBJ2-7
CASSIAGGFLEQYF
TGTGCCAGCAGCATAGCGGGAGGCTTTCTCGAGCAGTACTTC
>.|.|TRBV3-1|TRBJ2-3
CASSRSPSTDTQYF
TGTGCCAGCAGCCGTAGTCCCAGCACAGATACGCAGTATTTT
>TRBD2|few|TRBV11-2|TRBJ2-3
CASSLVLASGMTDTQYF
TGTGCCAGCAGCTTAGTACTGGCTAGCGGGATGACAGATACGCAGTATTTT
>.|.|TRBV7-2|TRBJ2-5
CASSVDLPRQTQYF
TGTGCCAGCAGCGTGGACCTCCCTCGGCAGACCCAGTACTTC
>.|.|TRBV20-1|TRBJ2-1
CSADNTGYNEQFF
TGCAGTGCTGATAATACAGGTTACAATGAGCAGTTCTTC
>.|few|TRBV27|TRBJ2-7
CASSRGAAITYEQYF
TGTGCCAGCAGTCGGGGGGCGGCTATAACCTACGAGCAGTACTTC
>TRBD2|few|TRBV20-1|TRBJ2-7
CSARPPLLAGGSYEQYF
TGCAGTGCTAGACCGCCTTTACTAGCGGGAGGTTCATACGAGCAGTACTTC
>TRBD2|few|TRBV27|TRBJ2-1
CASSLLAGGSGEQFF
TGTGCCAGCAGTTTGTTGGCGGGAGGGTCGGGTGAGCAGTTCTTC
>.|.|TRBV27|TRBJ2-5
CASSEQGRRQETQYF
TGTGCCAGCAGCGAACAGGGACGTAGGCAAGAGACCCAGTACTTC
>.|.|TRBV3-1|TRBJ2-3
CASSQVLGIGTDTQYF
TGTGCCAGCAGCCAAGTGCTGGGGATCGGGACAGATACGCAGTATTTT
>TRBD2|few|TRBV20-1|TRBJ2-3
CSAPLTSVTSGTDTQYF
TGCAGTGCTCCGTTGACTAGCGTCACCAGTGGAACCGATACGCAGTATTTT
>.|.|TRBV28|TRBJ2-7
CASRDSGSYEQYF
TGTGCCAGCAGGGACTCAGGGTCCTACGAGCAGTACTTC